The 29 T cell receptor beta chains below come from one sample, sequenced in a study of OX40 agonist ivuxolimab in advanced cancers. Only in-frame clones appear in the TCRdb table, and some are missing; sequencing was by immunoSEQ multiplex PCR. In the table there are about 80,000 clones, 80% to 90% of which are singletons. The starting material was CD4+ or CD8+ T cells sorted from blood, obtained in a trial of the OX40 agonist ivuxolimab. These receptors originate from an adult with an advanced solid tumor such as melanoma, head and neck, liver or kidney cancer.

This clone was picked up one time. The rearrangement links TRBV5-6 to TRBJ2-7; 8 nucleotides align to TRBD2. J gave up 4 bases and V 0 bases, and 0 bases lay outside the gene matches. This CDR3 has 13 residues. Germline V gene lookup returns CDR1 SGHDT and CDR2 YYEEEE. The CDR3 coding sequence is TGTGCCAGCAGCTTGGTAGCGGGATACGAGCAGTACTTC. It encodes CASSLVAGYEQYF.

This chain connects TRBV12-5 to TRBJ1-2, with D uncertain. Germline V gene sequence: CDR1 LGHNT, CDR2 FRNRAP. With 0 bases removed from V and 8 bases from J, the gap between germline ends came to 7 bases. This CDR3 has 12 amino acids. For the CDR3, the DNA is TGTGCTAGTGGTTTGGTCACGGAGGGCTACACCTTC. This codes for CASGLVTEGYTF.

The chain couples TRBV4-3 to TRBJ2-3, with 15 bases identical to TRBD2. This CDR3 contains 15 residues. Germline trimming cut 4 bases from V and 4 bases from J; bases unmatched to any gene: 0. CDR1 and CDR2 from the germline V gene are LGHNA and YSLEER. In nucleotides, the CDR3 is TGCGCCAGCAGCCGGACTAGCGGGGGGGCAGATACGCAGTATTTT. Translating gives CASSRTSGGADTQYF.

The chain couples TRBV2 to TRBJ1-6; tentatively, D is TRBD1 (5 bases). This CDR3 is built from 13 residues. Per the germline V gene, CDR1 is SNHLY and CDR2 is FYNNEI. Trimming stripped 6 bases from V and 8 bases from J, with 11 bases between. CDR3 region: CASREQQDSPLHF. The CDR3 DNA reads TGTGCCAGCAGGGAACAACAGGATTCACCCCTCCACTTT.

CDR3 sequence reads: CASSRRTSGAITGELFF. The CDR3 region has the DNA TGTGCCAGCAGTCGACGTACTAGCGGGGCCATCACCGGGGAGCTGTTTTTT. This chain connects TRBV5-6 to TRBJ2-2; TRBD2 matches at 10 bases. V lost 5 bases to trimming and J lost 4 bases; unmatched junction nucleotides: 11. Germline V gene lookup returns CDR1 SGHDT and CDR2 YYEEEE. This CDR3 spans 17 amino acids.

The CDR3 region is CASSGTSGRALYEQYF. DNA of the CDR3: TGTGCCAGCAGCGGGACTAGCGGGAGGGCACTCTACGAGCAGTACTTC. The chain recombines TRBV7-2 with TRBJ2-7, with TRBD2 matching 16 bases. The trim removed 5 bases at V and 3 bases at J, leaving 4 bases unmatched. Germline V gives CDR1 SGHTA, CDR2 FQGNSA. The CDR3 loop spans 16 amino acids.

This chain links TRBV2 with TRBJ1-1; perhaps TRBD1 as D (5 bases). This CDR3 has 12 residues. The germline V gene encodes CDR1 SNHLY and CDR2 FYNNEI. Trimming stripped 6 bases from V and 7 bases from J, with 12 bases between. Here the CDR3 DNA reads TGTGCCAGCAGGTTCAGGGAGAATGAAGCTTTCTTT. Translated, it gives CASRFRENEAFF.

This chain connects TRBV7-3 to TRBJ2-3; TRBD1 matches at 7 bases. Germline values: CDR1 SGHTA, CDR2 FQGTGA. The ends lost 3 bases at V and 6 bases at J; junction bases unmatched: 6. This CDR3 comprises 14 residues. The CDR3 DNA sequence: TGTGCCAGCAGCTTGGACAGGCCTCCCGATACGCAGTATTTT. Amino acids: CASSLDRPPDTQYF.

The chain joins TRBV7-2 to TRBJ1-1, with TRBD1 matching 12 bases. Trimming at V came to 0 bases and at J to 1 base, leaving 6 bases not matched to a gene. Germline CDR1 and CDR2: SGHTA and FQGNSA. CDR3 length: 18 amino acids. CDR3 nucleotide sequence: TGTGCCAGCAGCTTAGCGTCGGGACAGGGGGCATCGAACACTGAAGCTTTCTTT. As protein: CASSLASGQGASNTEAFF.

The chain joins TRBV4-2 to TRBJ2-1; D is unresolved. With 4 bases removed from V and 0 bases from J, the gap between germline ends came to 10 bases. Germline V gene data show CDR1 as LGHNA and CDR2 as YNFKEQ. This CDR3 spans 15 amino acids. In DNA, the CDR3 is TGTGCCAGCAGCCCCGCATCGGACTCCTACAATGAGCAGTTCTTC. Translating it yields CASSPASDSYNEQFF.

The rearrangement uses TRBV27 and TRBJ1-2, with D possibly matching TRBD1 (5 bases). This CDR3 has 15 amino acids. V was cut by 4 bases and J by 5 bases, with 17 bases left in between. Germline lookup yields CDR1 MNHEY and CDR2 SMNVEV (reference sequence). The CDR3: CASSSTPGGVYGYTF. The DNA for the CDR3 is TGTGCCAGCAGTTCCACGCCGGGAGGGGTTTATGGCTACACCTTC.

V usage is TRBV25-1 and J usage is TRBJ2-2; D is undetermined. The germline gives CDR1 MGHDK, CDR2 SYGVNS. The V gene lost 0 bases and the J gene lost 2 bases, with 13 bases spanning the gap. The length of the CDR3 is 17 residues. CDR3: CASSEYWQVDNTGELFF. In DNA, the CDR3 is TGTGCCAGCAGTGAATATTGGCAGGTTGATAACACCGGGGAGCTGTTTTTT. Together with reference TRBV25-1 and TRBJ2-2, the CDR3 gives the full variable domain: EADIYQTPRYLVIGTGKKITLECSQTMGHDKMYWYQQDPGMELHLIHYSYGVNSTEKGDLSSESTVSRIRTEHFPLTLESARPSHTSQYLCASSEYWQVDNTGELFFGEGSRLTVL.

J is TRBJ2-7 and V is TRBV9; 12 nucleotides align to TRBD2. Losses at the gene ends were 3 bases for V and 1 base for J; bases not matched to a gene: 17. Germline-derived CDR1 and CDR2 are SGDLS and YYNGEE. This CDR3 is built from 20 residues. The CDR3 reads CASSGTNLLAGGGCSYEQYF. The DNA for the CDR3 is TGTGCCAGCAGCGGTACCAACTTACTAGCGGGAGGAGGCTGTTCCTACGAGCAGTACTTC.

The DNA of the CDR3 is TGTGCCAGCAGCCTATTCTACGAGCAGTACTTC. This encodes CASSLFYEQYF. V usage is TRBV7-2 and J usage is TRBJ2-7; no clear D. V lost 5 bases, J lost 3 bases, and 5 bases lay in between. CDR1 and CDR2 (germline): SGHTA, FQGNSA. This CDR3 has 11 residues. The whole variable domain, remainder taken from reference TRBV7-2 and TRBJ2-7, is GAGVSQSPSNKVTEKGKDVELRCDPISGHTALYWYRQSLGQGLEFLIYFQGNSAPDKSGLPSDRFSAERTGGSVSTLTIQRTQQEDSAVYLCASSLFYEQYFGPGTRLTVT.

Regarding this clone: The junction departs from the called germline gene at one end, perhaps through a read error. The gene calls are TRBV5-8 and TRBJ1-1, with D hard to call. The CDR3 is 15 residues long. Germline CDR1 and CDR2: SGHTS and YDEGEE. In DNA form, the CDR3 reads TGCGCCAGCAGCCAGTACGCCGCTACTTACACTGAAGCTTTCTTT. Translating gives CASSQYAATYTEAFF.

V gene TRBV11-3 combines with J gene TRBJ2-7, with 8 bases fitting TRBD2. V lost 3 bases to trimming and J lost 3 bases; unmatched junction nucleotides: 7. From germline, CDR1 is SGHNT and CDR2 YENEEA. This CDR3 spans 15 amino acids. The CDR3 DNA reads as TGTGCCAGCAGCTTTGGTAGCGGGGCGCTCTACGAGCAGTACTTC. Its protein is CASSFGSGALYEQYF. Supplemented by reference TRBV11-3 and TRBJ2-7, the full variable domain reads EAGVVQSPRYKIIEKKQPVAFWCNPISGHNTLYWYLQNLGQGPELLIRYENEEAVDDSQLPKDRFSAERLKGVDSTLKIQPAELGDSAVYLCASSFGSGALYEQYFGPGTRLTVT.

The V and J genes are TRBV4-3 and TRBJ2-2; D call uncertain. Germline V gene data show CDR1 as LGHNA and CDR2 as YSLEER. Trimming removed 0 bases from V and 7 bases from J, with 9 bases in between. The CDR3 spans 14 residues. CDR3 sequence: CASSQDGLLGELFF. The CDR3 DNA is TGCGCCAGCAGCCAAGATGGTCTCCTCGGGGAGCTGTTTTTT.

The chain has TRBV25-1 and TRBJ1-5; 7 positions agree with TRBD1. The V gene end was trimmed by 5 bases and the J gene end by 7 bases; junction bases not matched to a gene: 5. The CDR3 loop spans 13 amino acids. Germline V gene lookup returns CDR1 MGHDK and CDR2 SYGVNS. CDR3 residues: CASSRQGGQPQHF. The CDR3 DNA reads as TGTGCCAGCAGTCGACAGGGCGGCCAGCCCCAGCATTTT.

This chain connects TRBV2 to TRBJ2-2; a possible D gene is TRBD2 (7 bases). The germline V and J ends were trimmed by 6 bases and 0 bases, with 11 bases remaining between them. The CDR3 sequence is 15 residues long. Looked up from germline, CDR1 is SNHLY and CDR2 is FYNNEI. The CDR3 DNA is TGTGCCAGCAGCAGGGGACTATCGAACACCGGGGAGCTGTTTTTT. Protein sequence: CASSRGLSNTGELFF.

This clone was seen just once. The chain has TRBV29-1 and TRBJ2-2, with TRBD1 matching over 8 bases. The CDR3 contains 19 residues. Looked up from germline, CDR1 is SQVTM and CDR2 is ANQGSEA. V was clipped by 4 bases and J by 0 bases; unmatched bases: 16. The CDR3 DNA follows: TGCAGCGTTGGCAGGGGGCTATACGGAGGAGCGACGAACACCGGGGAGCTGTTTTTT. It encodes CSVGRGLYGGATNTGELFF.

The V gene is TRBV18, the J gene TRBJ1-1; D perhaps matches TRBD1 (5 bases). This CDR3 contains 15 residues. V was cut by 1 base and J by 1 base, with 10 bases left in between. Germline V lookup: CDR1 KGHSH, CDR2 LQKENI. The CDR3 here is CASSPRTQQNTEAFF. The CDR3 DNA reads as TGTGCCAGCTCACCACGGACACAACAGAACACTGAAGCTTTCTTT.

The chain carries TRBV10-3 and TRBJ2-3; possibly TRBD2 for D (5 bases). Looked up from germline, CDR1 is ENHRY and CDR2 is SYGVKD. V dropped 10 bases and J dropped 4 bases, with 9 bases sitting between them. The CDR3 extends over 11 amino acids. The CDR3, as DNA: TGTGCCACCCGGGGTGCAGATACGCAGTATTTT. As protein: CATRGADTQYF.

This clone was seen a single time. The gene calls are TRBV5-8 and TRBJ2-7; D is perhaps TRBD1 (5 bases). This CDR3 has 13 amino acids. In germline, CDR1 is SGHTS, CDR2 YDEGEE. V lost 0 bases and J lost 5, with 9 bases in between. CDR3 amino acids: CASSLDLGHEQYF. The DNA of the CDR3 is TGTGCCAGCAGCTTGGATTTGGGGCACGAGCAGTACTTC.

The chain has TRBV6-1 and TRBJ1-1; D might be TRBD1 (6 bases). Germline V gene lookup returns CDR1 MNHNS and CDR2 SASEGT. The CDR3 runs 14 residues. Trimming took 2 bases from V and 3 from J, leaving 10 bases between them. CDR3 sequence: CASSEFEGDTEAFF. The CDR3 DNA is TGTGCCAGCAGTGAATTTGAGGGGGACACTGAAGCTTTCTTT.

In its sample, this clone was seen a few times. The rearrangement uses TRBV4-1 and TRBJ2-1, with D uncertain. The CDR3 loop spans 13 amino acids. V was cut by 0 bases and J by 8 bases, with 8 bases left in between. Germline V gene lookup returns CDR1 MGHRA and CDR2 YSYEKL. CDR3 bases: TGCGCCAGCAGCCAAGATCCCCCCGATGAGCAGTTCTTC. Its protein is CASSQDPPDEQFF.

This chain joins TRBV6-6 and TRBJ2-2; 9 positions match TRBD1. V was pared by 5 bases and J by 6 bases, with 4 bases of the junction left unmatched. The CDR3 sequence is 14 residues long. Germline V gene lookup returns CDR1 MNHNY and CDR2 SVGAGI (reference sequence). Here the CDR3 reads CASSNGQGSGELFF. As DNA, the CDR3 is TGTGCCAGCAGTAACGGACAGGGGTCCGGGGAGCTGTTTTTT.

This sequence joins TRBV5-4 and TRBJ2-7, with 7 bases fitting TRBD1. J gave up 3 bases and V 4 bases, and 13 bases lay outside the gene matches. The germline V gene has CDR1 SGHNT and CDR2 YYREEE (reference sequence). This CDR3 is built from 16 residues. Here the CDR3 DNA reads TGTGCCAGCAGCCCCCGACAGGGTGAGTTCCGCTACGAGCAGTACTTC. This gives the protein CASSPRQGEFRYEQYF.

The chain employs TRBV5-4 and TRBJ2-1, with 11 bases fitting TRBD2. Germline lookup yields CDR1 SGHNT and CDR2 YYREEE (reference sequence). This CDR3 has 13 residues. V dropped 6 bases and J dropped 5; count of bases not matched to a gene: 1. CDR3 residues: CASKLAGDNEQFF. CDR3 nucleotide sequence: TGTGCCAGCAAACTAGCGGGAGACAATGAGCAGTTCTTC.

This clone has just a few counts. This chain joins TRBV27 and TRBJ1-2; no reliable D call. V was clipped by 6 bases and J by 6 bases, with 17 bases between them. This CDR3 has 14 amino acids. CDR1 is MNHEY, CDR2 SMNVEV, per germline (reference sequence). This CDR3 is CASRSTEILNGYTF. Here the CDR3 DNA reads TGTGCCAGCAGGTCGACGGAGATTCTTAATGGCTACACCTTC.